Sequencing of this TCR beta chain was carried out in a study of cytomegalovirus exposure and HLA in healthy donors (dated by TCRdb to the late 2010s). Notes on the research overall: An earlier analysis of roughly 500 of the donors reported more than 250 Gb of sequence data and 117 million unique TCR beta sequences from approximately 180 million T cells. An early release that covered fewer than 800 HLA-typed donors contained 250 to 350 gigabases of sequencing data and tens of millions of unique TCR sequences. The genetic ancestry cluster associated with self-reported Caucasian donors included approximately 85% of the approximately 410 genotyped donors. The study was designed to test whether signatures of past pathogen exposure could be identified by cataloging public T cell receptors. The study profiled the T cell repertoires of hundreds of subjects by immunosequencing and related them to cytomegalovirus serostatus. Besides the first cohort of roughly 660 subjects, a separate validation cohort made up of roughly 120 different subjects was used. High-throughput TCR immunosequencing, statistical association of individual TCRs with disease status, and machine learning were combined to predict cytomegalovirus infection status. A later analysis re-analyzed previously published TCR beta repertoires from about 730 donors and added high-resolution HLA genotyping to study TCR occurrence patterns. Rather than drawing on any new phenotypic data, the later analysis identified candidate immune exposures from TCR beta sequences and the way those sequences occurred across donors. In an earlier analysis of over 550 of the donors, high-throughput TCR beta sequencing was used to judge whether each TCR beta V gene segment behaved as functional or pseudogenic. Donor age, sex, ethnicity and CMV serostatus were collected together with the repertoire data. A later genetic analysis took genome-wide SNP genotypes for about 65% of the roughly 670 donors and used that subset as a discovery cohort. All discovery cohort repertoires had been generated on a single sequencing platform. Class I and class II HLA loci were covered by the typing at four-digit resolution. The number of donors typed differed by locus, with about 629-630 for A, B, C, DRB1 and DQB1, about 500 for DQA1, over 600 for DPA1, and over 400 for DPB1. Several DR-DQ haplotypes were handled as single units for association and clustering, since linkage in the cohort was strong. Across about 380 genotyped donors of the cohort, an average of roughly 200,000 unique TCR beta nucleotide sequences per donor were sequenced, and around 19% of those sequences were non-productive. The full study reports these points: An earlier analysis of approximately 590 of the donors showed that most TCR beta V segments appeared in productive rearrangements either about 90% or about 30% of the time, which broadly matched IMGT annotations. In a later analysis, HLA-associated TCR beta chains showed more clonal expansion and lower generation probabilities than non-associated chains that were equally common. In a later analysis, the rate of TCR association differed among HLA loci, with DRB1 alleles having the most associated TCRs and HLA-C alleles having the fewest. Specific HLA alleles were associated with roughly 16,000 TCR beta sequences at a false discovery rate of 0.05 in a later analysis. Most TCR sequences were seen in very few donors, while some public TCRs were found in many individuals. The authors suggested that the approach could potentially be generalized to other disease states and immunological phenotypes. A later analysis reported that several top co-occurrence clusters appeared linked to parvovirus B19, influenza, CMV and Epstein-Barr virus. When HLA alleles, especially DR and DQ, strongly co-occurred, attributing TCR associations to individual alleles was difficult. In vitro tests confirmed that three of the cytomegalovirus-associated TCR beta chains recognize cytomegalovirus antigens. The presence/absence analyses assumed that sequencing depth was roughly uniform across donors, and that assumption may not be true. In a later genetic analysis, a missense DCLRE1C variant was associated with V-gene and J-gene trimming of TCR beta chains, and the association was replicated in an independent cohort. Immune exposure information for the cohort was limited to CMV serostatus. Some IMGT-functional V segments, including TRBV6-2 and TRBV6-3, could not be distinguished by the 87-base-pair reads and were therefore excluded. Because counts were too low, approximately 15 rarely observed V segments, including chromosome 9 orphons, were excluded from the earlier analysis of some 590 of the donors. The classifier was reported to diagnose cytomegalovirus status with high specificity and sensitivity in both the original and validation cohorts. A cluster of highly shared sequence variants was judged likely to represent a technical artifact of the sequencing pipeline. Because some donors lacked HLA typing at each locus, the association tests relied only on the typed subset. Only TCR beta chains were sequenced in this cohort, and the absence of alpha or paired-chain data limited detectable features. In the study, 150 to 200 TCR beta chains were listed as associated with cytomegalovirus. According to a later analysis, most CMV-associated TCR beta chains appeared to be HLA-restricted, and the HLA associations seemed to be driven largely by CMV exposure. Linkage disequilibrium might explain the correlated functional status among segregating V segments, but an unknown experimental factor could not be ruled out. A further reported finding was that TCR beta sequences accurately predicted the HLA-A and HLA-B alleles for most subjects in the first cohort. Compared with the roughly 670-donor mean, donors in an Asian-associated ancestry cluster had fewer N-insertions in productive TCRs, according to a later genetic analysis.

To prepare the library, the immunoSEQ multiplex PCR assay was applied. A mixture of 60 forward primers for TCR Vbeta segments and 13 reverse primers for TCR Jbeta segments was used in the multiplex PCR. Amplification of the CDR3 region of rearranged TCR beta genes was performed with a multiplex PCR assay on genomic DNA. The amplified TCR beta libraries were sequenced on the Illumina HiSeq System as 87-base-pair reads. In the source study's methods: A later analysis tallied tens of millions of unique TCR beta chains across the 550 to 850 repertoires, and some 12 million of those chains were shared by two or more donors. Raw reads were error-corrected and collapsed into unique sequences with a nearest-neighbor algorithm that merged closely related sequences to remove PCR and sequencing errors. CDR3 sequences were aligned to IMGT reference sequences to assign V, D and J gene segments. For a sequence to be retained, a match of at least six nucleotides was required to both a V gene segment and a J gene segment. Rearrangements were classified as productive when the CDR3 lacked stop codons and remained in frame with V and J, and all other rearrangements were classified as non-productive. CDR3 was defined according to IMGT convention as the region running from the second conserved V-encoded cysteine to the conserved J-encoded phenylalanine. The earlier analysis of around 640 of the donors excluded sequences that lacked an unambiguous match to a single V gene segment. An earlier analysis of approximately 590 of the donors called V segments functional above 56.7% productive rearrangements and segregating when the between-donor standard deviation exceeded 5%. A statistical classification framework was built for diagnosing cytomegalovirus status from the catalog of TCR beta chain sequences. In a later analysis, V and J genes were assigned by comparing TCR nucleotide sequences against IMGT/GENE-DB human TR gene sequences. Using the TCRdist pipeline, a later analysis assigned CDR3 sequences along with most-parsimonious VDJ recombination scenarios. A later analysis defined each TCR beta chain by its CDR3 amino acid sequence plus V-gene family, and excluded reads lacking a unique V-gene family. As a way to deal with suspected cross-contamination and a sequencing artifact, a later analysis dropped 450 to 700 nucleotide sequences that were highly shared and had low generation probability. In a later analysis, a clonal expansion index for each public chain was calculated from normalized within-repertoire ranks of inferred template counts. In a later analysis, generation probabilities were computed using a VDJ recombination model fitted to out-of-frame rearrangements, and the results were checked against IGoR. In a later analysis, TCR-TCR, TCR-HLA and TCR-CMV co-occurrence was scored with hypergeometric tests, and a repertoire-size bias correction was applied to TCR pairs. False discovery rates were estimated in a later analysis by permuting HLA or CMV assignments 20 times. In a later analysis, co-occurring TCRs were grouped using DBSCAN, and TCRdist sequence similarity was added for clustering within HLA-allele-positive subsets. Repertoires with fewer than 30,000 or more than 120,000 public chains, plus five repertoires with anomalous nucleotide sharing, were excluded from co-occurrence clustering. The table comes from immuneACCESS by way of TCRdb, which keeps in-frame sequences with V and J called. Part of the clones is missing from these tables; in studies checked, under half for an unresolved V gene and the rest for unknown reasons. For V, J and clone size, that table is used; D and trimming come from the DNA. The table for this sample shows 100,000 to 150,000 clones. About 1.6% of the sample goes to the ten largest clones.

In total, roughly 710 healthy bone marrow donors made up the cohort. At the time of sampling, all cohort members were nominally healthy, though unrecorded immune exposures were likely present. The donor was CMV seronegative and belonged to the group of around 350 seronegative cohort members. A peripheral blood sample was collected from each donor, and TCR beta sequencing was performed on peripheral blood mononuclear cells. Genomic DNA was extracted from the blood cell samples with the Qiagen DNeasy Blood Extraction Kit. From the cysteine up to the phenylalanine, the CDR3 has a length of 11 residues. The entry retains the CDR3 DNA only, 33 bases that are in frame from base 1. CDR1 SQVTM and CDR2 ANQGSEA were looked up in the germline V gene. V is pruned by 4 bases and J by 7 bases, leaving 3 bases of the junction without a gene match. As to this clone: No antigen is known for it.

The V gene is TRBV29-1 and the J gene is TRBJ1-2, and 7 junction bases match TRBD1. Sequenced input: PBMCs. The clonotype was recovered from a middle-aged woman in good health and CMV-seronegative. The CDR3 sequence is CSVGQGGGYTF. The sequenced DNA is TGCAGCGTTGGACAGGGTGGTGGCTACACCTTC.